Below, one T cell receptor beta chain is given with its context. Its antigen is still unknown. These data originate in a study of somatic mutations in cytotoxic T cells in rheumatoid arthritis. Study information: Blood (approximately 30 ml EDTA) from each patient was taken right after diagnosis, before any treatment. Overall study findings and caveats: Reported slight underrepresentation of TRBV07 in rheumatoid arthritis patients was not subjected to multiple-comparison adjustment. Among fewer than 80 patients, several showed a largest CD8+ clone that surpassed 20% of CD8+ cells.

Study processing details: Concordance between patient CD8+ clones exceeding 1% and published virus-specific TCRB sequences was infrequent. Produced via immunoSEQ multiplex PCR; TCRdb's table is partial and in-frame only. The DNA gave D and trimming, while V, J and clone size come from that table. The sample includes about 16,000 clones, roughly 80% seen only once; the top ten take about 11%. There are 15 residues in the CDR3. V lost 0 bases, J lost 12 bases, and 14 bases stayed unmatched. Per the germline V gene, CDR1 is LGHNA and CDR2 is YNFKEQ. This TCR was recovered from an adult with rheumatoid arthritis. The sequenced sample consisted of CD8+ T cells sorted from blood. This chain joins TRBV4-2 and TRBJ2-7, with TRBD1 identical over 7 bases. CDR3 protein: CASSQDGDSGNNWYF. CDR3 sequence (DNA): TGTGCCAGCAGCCAAGATGGGGACAGTGGGAATAACTGGTACTTC.